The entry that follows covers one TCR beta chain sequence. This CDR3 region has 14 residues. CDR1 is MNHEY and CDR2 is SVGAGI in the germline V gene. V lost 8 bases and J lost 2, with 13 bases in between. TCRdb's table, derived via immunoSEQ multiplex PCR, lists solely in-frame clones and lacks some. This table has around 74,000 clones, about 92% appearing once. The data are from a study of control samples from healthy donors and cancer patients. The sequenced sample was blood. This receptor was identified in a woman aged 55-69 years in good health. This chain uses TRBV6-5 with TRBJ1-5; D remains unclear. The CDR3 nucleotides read TGTGCCAGCTTAGCCTTCGGTGGCAATCAGCCCCAGCATTTT. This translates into CASLAFGGNQPQHF.